This T cell receptor (beta chain) was sequenced in a study of shared clonotypes between healthy human individuals (dated by TCRdb to about 2020). For the wider study: Two women and a few men aged 18 to 49 years were included in the cohort. Per donor, three plates each were used for CD4 naive and CD4 memory, two for CD8 naive, and one for CD8 memory. To estimate repertoire size and how much clonotypes are shared between individuals, the study performed deep sequencing of blood TCR repertoires from roughly five healthy adults. To increase sequencing depth and limit assay-specific biases, TCR repertoire library preparation and sequencing were carried out by different laboratories using diverse techniques. Each donor's leukapheresis produced roughly between roughly 0.94 and 9.5 billion PBMCs. Broad study findings and their caveats: The small number of donors limited the genetic and exposure-history diversity represented. About 5% of naive CD4, 3.5% of naive CD8, approximately 2% of memory CD4, and about 0.4% of memory CD8 clonotypes were shared across a handful of donors. Clonotypes shared by all four sorted-subset donors showed higher generation probabilities than non-shared clonotypes. Estimated clonotype richness was generally larger for naive than for memory subsets. Pairwise subsampling indicated that sequencing depth was expected to affect the degree of clonotype sharing among donors. Even with the large sequencing depth, rarefaction of the sorted-subset datasets indicated that sequencing was incomplete. Sampling was restricted to blood, and TCR repertoires in tissues likely differ from the TCR repertoires found in blood.

Using the deep immunoSEQ assay, TCR CDR3 regions were amplified from genomic DNA by multiplex PCR. Extracted genomic DNA from each cell subset was distributed evenly across all wells of several immunoSEQ 96-well plates, and each plate was treated as a replicate. Each replicate PCR for sorted subsets received 150 to 250 ng genomic DNA, equal to around 32,000 T cell genomes. The purified libraries were quantified using a Qubit 3.0 fluorometer, sized with a Bioanalyzer 2100, and then quantified again using the KAPA Library Quantification kit. Every immunoSEQ 96-well plate was sequenced on a dedicated single-read 150-cycle Illumina NextSeq 550 flow cell. Turning to the authors' computational methods: Because only junctional sequences without quality scores were contained in the immunoSEQ output, filtering matching that applied to full-length reads could not be performed. Sequences were annotated with PyIR, a Python wrapper for IgBLAST v1.9, and V/J genes and CDR3 were assigned using IMGT germline references. Reads were removed for weak V/J assignments (E-value above 1e-6), missing CDR3, stop codons, out-of-frame junctions, or ambiguous translated residues. A V3J clonotype was defined by an identical inferred V gene, J gene, and CDR3 amino acid sequence. Percentage overlap between repertoires was calculated by dividing the number of shared unique clonotypes by the size of the smaller repertoire. Richness of each repertoire was evaluated using RTK rarefaction, the Chao1 estimator, and Recon v2.1 estimates of unobserved clonotypes. For all TCRbeta clonotypes obtained by the gDNA method from a few donors, generation probabilities were computed with OLGA. TCRdb re-hosts the immuneACCESS table, in-frame sequences only. Its copies lack some clones; in the studies checked, an unresolved V gene accounts for under half of them, and the cause for the rest is not known. The D gene and trimming were derived from the DNA, and the V and J assignments and clone size from that table. For this sample there are hundreds of thousands of clones; about 80% appear just once. The ten largest clones represent around 2% of the sample.

Donors were healthy HIV-negative adults with no recently reported acute infections or vaccinations. Only Caucasian adults living in Nashville, Tennessee, USA were represented among the donors. Magnetic negative selection was used to enrich CD4+ T cells, after which naive cells were positively selected on CD45RA and the negative fraction became the memory subset. Blood was obtained by leukapheresis, after which PBMCs were separated by Ficoll-Histopaque density gradient centrifugation and cryopreserved in liquid nitrogen vapor phase. Analytical flow cytometry was used to check the purity and quantity of each magnetically sorted T cell population. Genomic DNA was isolated from every sorted fraction and measured by UV absorbance on a Nanodrop 2000c. V and J are truncated by 5 bases and 6 bases respectively, leaving an intervening sequence of 11 bases. The CDR3 starts with the cysteine, ends with the phenylalanine, and has 12 residues. The CDR3 DNA has 36 bases and is translated from base 1. The germline V gene sets CDR1 to MDHEN and CDR2 to SYDVKM.

Comments on this clone: Its target antigen remains unknown. No clone much larger than this one lies a single base away; base qualities are absent.

Rearrangement joined TRBV28 to TRBJ2-7; the D gene assignment is ambiguous. Sequenced input: memory CD4+ T cells sorted from blood. In light of the paper, this sample's cell subset or site label describes: CD45RA-negative fraction. This clonotype was obtained from a woman aged 25 to 39 in good health. The CDR3 loop reads CASSPPMFEQYF. The sequenced DNA: TGTGCCAGCAGTCCACCCATGTTCGAGCAGTACTTC.